This TCR beta chain was sequenced for a study of beta chain features in type 1 diabetes. Study-wide findings and caveats: For patients, the naive, central memory and Treg TCRB repertoires appeared more alike than for healthy donors. Possible PCR preference for shorter templates applied equally to patients and controls. Across all four CD4+ subsets, people with type 1 diabetes showed modestly shorter TCRB CDR3s.

Investigators reverse transcribed all isolated RNA, so they sequenced expressed TCRB transcripts. Profiling relied on immunoSEQ multiplex PCR, and the TCRdb table lists in-frame clones only, not all of them. The data contain approximately 150,000 clones, less than 15% of them singletons. Points on this clone: Its antigen is still unknown.

This TCR was sampled from a man aged 18 to 30 with type 1 diabetes. Material for sequencing was central memory CD4+ T cells from blood.

The CDR3 region is CAWSPQLAGAGDEQFF. DNA of the CDR3: TGTGCCTGGAGTCCCCAACTAGCGGGAGCAGGCGATGAGCAGTTCTTC. The rearrangement uses TRBV30 and TRBJ2-1, with 11 positions matching TRBD2. The CDR3 runs 16 residues. V gave up 2 bases and J gave up 8 bases; unmatched junction bases: 11. CDR1 is GTSNPN, CDR2 SVGIG, per germline (reference sequence).